The 16 T cell receptor beta chains presented below share a single source sample, sequenced in a study of T cell repertoires in cytomegalovirus infection. TCRdb re-analysed the reads in MiXCR, keeping a single row per CDR3 protein. The sample has about 740,000 distinct CDR3 sequences; 35% to 40% are singletons. The sequenced sample consisted of PBMCs. The source is a human donor in good health (CMV status not recorded). Some clones in this sample may be carry-over from other donors' samples.

This clonotype appeared a few times. The chain couples TRBV11-2 to TRBJ1-1; 10 bases agree with TRBD1. This CDR3 has 18 residues. CDR1 and CDR2 from the germline V gene are SGHAT and FQNNGV. The V and J ends lost 0 bases and 3 bases, in that order; junction bases with no gene match: 10. CDR3 residues: CASSLDPGQGYLDTEAFF. The DNA of the CDR3 is TGTGCCAGCAGCTTAGATCCGGGACAGGGGTATTTGGACACTGAAGCTTTCTTT.

The V and J genes are TRBV12-3 or TRBV12-4 and TRBJ2-3; D gene unclear. This CDR3 comprises 15 residues. The V and J ends lost 4 bases and 0 bases respectively, with 11 bases between them. The CDR3 reads CASSSRALSTDTQYF. The CDR3 region has the DNA TGTGCCAGCAGTTCCCGGGCCTTGAGCACAGATACGCAGTATTTT.

The chain has TRBV5-6 and TRBJ2-7; 9 bases are a match to TRBD2. CDR1 SGHDT and CDR2 YYEEEE come from the germline V gene. Trimming removed 3 bases from V and 0 bases from J; junction bases left unmatched: 7. CDR3 length equals 16 residues. CDR3 sequence reads: CASSWSLAGDSYEQYF. The CDR3 bases are TGTGCCAGCAGCTGGAGTTTAGCGGGGGACTCCTACGAGCAGTACTTC. Supplemented by reference TRBV5-6 and TRBJ2-7, the full variable domain reads DAGVTQSPTHLIKTRGQQVTLRCSPKSGHDTVSWYQQALGQGPQFIFQYYEEEERQRGNFPDRFSGHQFPNYSSELNVNALLLGDSALYLCASSWSLAGDSYEQYFGPGTRLTVT.

This clonotype came up a few times. The chain is built from TRBV6-1 and TRBJ2-7, with 7 bases aligning to TRBD1. Trimming took 9 bases from V and 6 from J; bases not matched to a gene: 5. The CDR3 spans 11 residues. CDR1 MNHNS and CDR2 SASEGT come from the germline V gene. The CDR3 bases are TGTGCCAGTAAGACAGGGAGCGAGCAGTACTTC. Residues: CASKTGSEQYF.

A word on this clonotype: This CDR3 fails to terminate in the conserved phenylalanine or tryptophan, so it likely reflects a read error. The rearrangement links TRBV4-3 to TRBJ1-4; D is perhaps TRBD1 (6 bases). CDR3 length equals 16 residues. CDR1 and CDR2 (germline): LGHNA, YSLEER. The V end was cut by 0 bases, the J end by 2 bases, with 10 bases between. In DNA, the CDR3 is TGCGCCAGCAGCCAAGAATGGACAGCGACTAATGAAAAACTGTTTTTG. Translating it yields CASSQEWTATNEKLFL.

This clonotype has a handful of counts. The CDR3, as DNA: TGTGCCAGCAGCATTGGATTTCGCACAGATACGCAGTATTTT. It translates to CASSIGFRTDTQYF. The chain couples TRBV12-3 or TRBV12-4 to TRBJ2-3; D remains ambiguous. The CDR3 is 14 amino acids. Trimming shortened V by 6 bases and J by 1 base, and 11 bases separated the two germline ends.

The chain recombines TRBV15 with TRBJ1-3, with D uncertain. With 3 bases removed from V and 2 bases from J, the gap between germline ends came to 8 bases. The CDR3 is 14 amino acids. CDR1 is LNHNV and CDR2 is YYDKDF in the germline V gene (reference sequence). CDR3 bases: TGTGCCACCAGCAGGCGGACGGCTGGAAACACCATATATTTT. Its protein is CATSRRTAGNTIYF. Together with reference TRBV15 and TRBJ1-3, the CDR3 gives the full variable domain: DAMVIQNPRYQVTQFGKPVTLSCSQTLNHNVMYWYQQKSSQAPKLLFHYYDKDFNNEADTPDNFQSRRPNTSFCFLDIRSPGLGDTAMYLCATSRRTAGNTIYFGEGSWLTVV.

The chain couples TRBV5-1 to TRBJ2-7; maybe TRBD1 (5 bases). The V gene's germline CDR1 is SGHRS and CDR2 YFSETQ. V was shortened by 0 bases and J by 5 bases, with 9 bases between the two germline ends. CDR3 size: 13 residues. CDR3 in amino acids: CASSLVQGHEQYF. For the CDR3, the DNA is TGCGCCAGCAGCTTGGTTCAGGGCCACGAGCAGTACTTC.

This clonotype has only a few counts. This rearrangement joins TRBV6-1 to TRBJ1-2, with D hard to call. The CDR3 is 12 amino acids. Between the trimmed V and J ends, which lost 2 bases and 7 bases, there was a span of 8 bases. Germline CDR1 reads MNHNS; CDR2 reads SASEGT. CDR3 loop: CASSELYGGYTF. As DNA, the CDR3 is TGTGCCAGCAGTGAACTTTACGGTGGCTACACCTTC.

The chain carries TRBV7-8 and TRBJ2-3; D not certain. Deletions cut 2 bases from V and 8 bases from J, with 8 bases between. The germline V gene encodes CDR1 SGHVS and CDR2 FQNEAQ. The CDR3 extends over 12 amino acids. The CDR3 sequence: CASSLYPGTQYF. In DNA, the CDR3 is TGTGCCAGCAGCTTATATCCGGGTACGCAGTATTTT.

This clonotype was observed a few times. The chain carries TRBV7-8 and TRBJ1-3, with D unclear. V was pared by 0 bases and J by 0 bases, with 18 bases between. Per the germline V gene, CDR1 is SGHVS and CDR2 is FQNEAQ. This CDR3 spans 19 amino acids. For the CDR3, the DNA is TGTGCCAGCAGCTTAGCGAGATTGGGGAACGGAGACTCTGGAAACACCATATATTTT. As protein: CASSLARLGNGDSGNTIYF.

The J gene is TRBJ2-1, the V gene TRBV18, with a possible D match to TRBD1 (6 bases). Trimming took off 3 bases at V and 5 bases at J, with 14 bases between the two ends. The germline gives CDR1 KGHSH, CDR2 LQKENI. The CDR3 covers 15 residues. The CDR3 nucleotides are TGTGCCAGCTCACCTTCAGGACAGAACAACAATGAGCAGTTCTTC. The encoded protein is CASSPSGQNNNEQFF.

A word on this clonotype: A read error is possible here, since a much larger clone lies one base away. Lacking the conserved final phenylalanine or tryptophan, this CDR3 likely reflects a read error. V gene TRBV28 combines with J gene TRBJ2-7, with 9 bases lining up with TRBD1. V lost 3 bases to trimming and J lost 0 bases; unmatched junction nucleotides: 12. This CDR3 comprises 18 residues. CDR1 and CDR2 (germline): MDHEN, SYDVKM. DNA of the CDR3: TGTGCCAGCAGTTTGGGACAGGGCCCAACTTATAGCTCCTACGAGCAGTACCTC. This codes for CASSLGQGPTYSSYEQYL.

The chain employs TRBV9 and TRBJ2-7; D may match TRBD1 or TRBD2 (5 bases each). Germline assignment: CDR1 SGDLS and CDR2 YYNGEE. The CDR3 consists of 17 residues. The V end was cut by 3 bases, the J end by 6 bases, with 25 bases between. CDR3: CASSGGAPGTPRREQYF. CDR3 bases: TGTGCCAGCAGCGGAGGGGCGCCCGGGACCCCCCGCCGCGAGCAGTACTTC.

This clonotype occurred a few times. The CDR3 bases are TGTGCCAGCAGCTTAGGAGGTCTACCAGATACGCAGTATTTT. Encoded protein: CASSLGGLPDTQYF. The genes are TRBV7-9 and TRBJ2-3, with D uncertain. V was pared by 1 base and J by 4 bases, with 9 bases between. This CDR3 region has 14 residues. Germline-derived CDR1 and CDR2 are SEHNR and FQNEAQ (reference sequence).

The rearrangement uses TRBV9 and TRBJ1-1; the D gene is possibly TRBD1 (5 bases). V was pared by 5 bases and J by 1 base, with 12 bases between. Germline V gene lookup returns CDR1 SGDLS and CDR2 YYNGEE. This CDR3 is built from 14 residues. Here the CDR3 DNA reads TGTGCCAGCAGGGGGGAGAGGGAGAACACTGAAGCTTTCTTT. Translating gives CASRGERENTEAFF.